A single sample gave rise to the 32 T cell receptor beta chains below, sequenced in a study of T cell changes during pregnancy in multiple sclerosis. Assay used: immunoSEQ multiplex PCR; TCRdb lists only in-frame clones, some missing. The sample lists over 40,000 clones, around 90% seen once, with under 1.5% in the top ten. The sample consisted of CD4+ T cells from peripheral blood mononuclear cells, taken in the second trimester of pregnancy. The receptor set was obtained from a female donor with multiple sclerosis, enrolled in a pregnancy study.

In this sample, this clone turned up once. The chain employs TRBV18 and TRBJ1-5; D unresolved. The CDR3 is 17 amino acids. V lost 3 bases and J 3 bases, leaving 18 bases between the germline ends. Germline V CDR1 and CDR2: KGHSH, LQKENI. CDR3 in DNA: TGTGCCAGCTCACCCCTGGGAGTCGGGCTTGACAATCAGCCCCAGCATTTT. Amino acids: CASSPLGVGLDNQPQHF.

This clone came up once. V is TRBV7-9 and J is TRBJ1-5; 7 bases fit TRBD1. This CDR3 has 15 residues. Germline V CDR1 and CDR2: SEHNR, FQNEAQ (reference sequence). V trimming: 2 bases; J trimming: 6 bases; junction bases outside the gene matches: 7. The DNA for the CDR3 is TGTGCCAGCAGCTTATCAACAGGGGTGGCTCAGCCCCAGCATTTT. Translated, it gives CASSLSTGVAQPQHF.

CDR3 sequence: CASSHRIKGQVGETQYF. DNA of the CDR3: TGCGCCAGCAGCCATCGAATAAAAGGACAGGTCGGAGAGACCCAGTACTTC. The chain couples TRBV5-1 to TRBJ2-5, with 7 bases matching TRBD1. Germline assignment: CDR1 SGHRS and CDR2 YFSETQ. The trim removed 4 bases at V and 4 bases at J, leaving 16 bases unmatched. The CDR3 runs 17 residues. Supplemented by reference TRBV5-1 and TRBJ2-5, the full variable domain reads KAGVTQTPRYLIKTRGQQVTLSCSPISGHRSVSWYQQTPGQGLQFLFEYFSETQRNKGNFPGRFSGRQFSNSRSEMNVSTLELGDSALYLCASSHRIKGQVGETQYFGPGTRLLVL.

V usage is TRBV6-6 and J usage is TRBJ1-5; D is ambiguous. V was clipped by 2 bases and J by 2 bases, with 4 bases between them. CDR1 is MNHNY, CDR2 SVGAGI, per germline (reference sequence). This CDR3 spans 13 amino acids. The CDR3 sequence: CASSYTGNQPQHF. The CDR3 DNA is TGTGCCAGCAGTTACACAGGCAATCAGCCCCAGCATTTT.

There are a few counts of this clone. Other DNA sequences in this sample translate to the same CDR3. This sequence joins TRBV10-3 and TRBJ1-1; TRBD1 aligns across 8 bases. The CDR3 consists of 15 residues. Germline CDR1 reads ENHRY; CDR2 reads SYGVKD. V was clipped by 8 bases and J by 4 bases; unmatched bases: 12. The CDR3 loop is CAISPFGQGSTEAFF. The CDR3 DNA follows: TGTGCCATCTCCCCTTTCGGACAGGGAAGCACTGAAGCTTTCTTT.

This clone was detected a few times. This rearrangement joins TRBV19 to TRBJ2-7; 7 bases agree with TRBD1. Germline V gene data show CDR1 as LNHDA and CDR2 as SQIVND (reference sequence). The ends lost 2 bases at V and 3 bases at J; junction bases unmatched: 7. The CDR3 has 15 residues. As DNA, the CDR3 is TGTGCCAGTAGTATATCCGGGGACAGCATCTACGAGCAGTACTTC. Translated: CASSISGDSIYEQYF. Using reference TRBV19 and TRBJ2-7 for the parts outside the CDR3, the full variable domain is DGGITQSPKYLFRKEGQNVTLSCEQNLNHDAMYWYRQDPGQGLRLIYYSQIVNDFQKGDIAEGYSVSREKKESFPLTVTSAQKNPTAFYLCASSISGDSIYEQYFGPGTRLTVT.

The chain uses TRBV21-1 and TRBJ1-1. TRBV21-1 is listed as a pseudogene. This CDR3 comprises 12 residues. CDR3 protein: CASRESNTEAFF. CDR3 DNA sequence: TGTGCCAGCAGGGAGAGCAACACTGAAGCTTTCTTT.

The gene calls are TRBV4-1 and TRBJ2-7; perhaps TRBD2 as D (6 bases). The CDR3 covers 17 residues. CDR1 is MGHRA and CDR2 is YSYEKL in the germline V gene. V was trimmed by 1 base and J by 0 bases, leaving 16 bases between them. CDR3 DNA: TGCGCCAGCAGCCAAGTCGGGGTTCGGGAGCCCTCCTACGAGCAGTACTTC. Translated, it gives CASSQVGVREPSYEQYF.

DNA for the CDR3: TGTGCCAGCAGCCGACACATCCAGGGCACCGGGGAGCTGTTTTTT. Encoded protein: CASSRHIQGTGELFF. The chain links TRBV7-9 to TRBJ2-2; perhaps TRBD1 as D (5 bases). Trimming took 5 bases from V and 4 from J, leaving 14 bases between them. The CDR3 is made up of 15 amino acids. Germline-derived CDR1 and CDR2 are SEHNR and FQNEAQ (reference sequence).

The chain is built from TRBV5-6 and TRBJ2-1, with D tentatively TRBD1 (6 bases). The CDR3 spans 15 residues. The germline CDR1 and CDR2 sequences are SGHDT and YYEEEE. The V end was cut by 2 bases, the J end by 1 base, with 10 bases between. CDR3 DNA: TGTGCCAGCAGCTTCTATACAGGGTCCTACAATGAGCAGTTCTTC. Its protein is CASSFYTGSYNEQFF. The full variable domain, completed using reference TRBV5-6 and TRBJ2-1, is DAGVTQSPTHLIKTRGQQVTLRCSPKSGHDTVSWYQQALGQGPQFIFQYYEEEERQRGNFPDRFSGHQFPNYSSELNVNALLLGDSALYLCASSFYTGSYNEQFFGPGTRLTVL.

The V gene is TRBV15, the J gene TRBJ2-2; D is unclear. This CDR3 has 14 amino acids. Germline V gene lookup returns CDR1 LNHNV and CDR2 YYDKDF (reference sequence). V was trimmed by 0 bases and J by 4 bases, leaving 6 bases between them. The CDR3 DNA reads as TGTGCCACCAGCAGAGATCAGGTCACCGGGGAGCTGTTTTTT. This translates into CATSRDQVTGELFF.

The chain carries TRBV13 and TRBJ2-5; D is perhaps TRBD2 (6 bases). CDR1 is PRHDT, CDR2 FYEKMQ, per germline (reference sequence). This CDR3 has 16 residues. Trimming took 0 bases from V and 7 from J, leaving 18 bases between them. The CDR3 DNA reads TGTGCCAGCAGCTTAGGGGGTAGCGGACCCCAGTGGACCCAGTACTTC. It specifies CASSLGGSGPQWTQYF.

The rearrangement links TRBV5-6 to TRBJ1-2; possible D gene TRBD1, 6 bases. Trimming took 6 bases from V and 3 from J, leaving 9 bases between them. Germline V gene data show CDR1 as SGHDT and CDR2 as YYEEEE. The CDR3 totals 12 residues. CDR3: CASTRTDYGYTF. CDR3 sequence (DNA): TGTGCCAGCACCAGGACAGACTATGGCTACACCTTC. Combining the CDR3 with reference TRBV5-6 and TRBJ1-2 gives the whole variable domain DAGVTQSPTHLIKTRGQQVTLRCSPKSGHDTVSWYQQALGQGPQFIFQYYEEEERQRGNFPDRFSGHQFPNYSSELNVNALLLGDSALYLCASTRTDYGYTFGSGTRLTVV.

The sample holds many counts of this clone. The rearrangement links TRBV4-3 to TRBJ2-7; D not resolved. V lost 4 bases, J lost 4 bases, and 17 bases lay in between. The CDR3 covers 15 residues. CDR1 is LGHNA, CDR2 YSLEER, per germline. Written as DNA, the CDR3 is TGCGCCAGCAGCCTAACTCTGAGCATCTCGTACGAGCAGTACTTC. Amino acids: CASSLTLSISYEQYF.

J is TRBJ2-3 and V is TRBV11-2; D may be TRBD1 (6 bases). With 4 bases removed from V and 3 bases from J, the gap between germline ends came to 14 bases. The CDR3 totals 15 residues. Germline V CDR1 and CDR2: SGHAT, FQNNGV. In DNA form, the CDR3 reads TGTGCCAGCAGCTGGGGACAAAGGGGGACAGATACGCAGTATTTT. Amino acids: CASSWGQRGTDTQYF.

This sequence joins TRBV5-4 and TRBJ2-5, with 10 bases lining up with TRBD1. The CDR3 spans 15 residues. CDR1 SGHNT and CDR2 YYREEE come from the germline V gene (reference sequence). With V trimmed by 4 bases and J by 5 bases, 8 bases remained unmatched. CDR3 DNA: TGTGCCAGCAGCCCTCCGACAGGGGGCAGCGAGACCCAGTACTTC. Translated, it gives CASSPPTGGSETQYF.

The CDR3 nucleotides are TGCAGCGCCGGAGGGACGAGGGGATTTGGCTACACCTTC. Residues: CSAGGTRGFGYTF. The rearrangement uses TRBV29-1 and TRBJ1-2, with D possibly TRBD1 on 5 matching bases. V lost 7 bases to trimming and J lost 7 bases, with 19 bases between them. Germline V CDR1 and CDR2: SQVTM, ANQGSEA. The CDR3 has 13 residues.

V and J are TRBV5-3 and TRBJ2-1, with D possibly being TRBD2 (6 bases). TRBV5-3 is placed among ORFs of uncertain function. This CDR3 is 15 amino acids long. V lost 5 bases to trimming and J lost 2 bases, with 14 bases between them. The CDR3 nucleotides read TGTGCCAGAAGTCCCGCGGGGAACACCTACAATGAGCAGTTCTTC. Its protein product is CARSPAGNTYNEQFF.

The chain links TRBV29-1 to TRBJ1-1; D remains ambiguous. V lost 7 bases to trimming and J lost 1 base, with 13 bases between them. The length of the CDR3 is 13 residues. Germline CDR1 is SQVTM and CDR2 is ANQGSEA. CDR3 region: CSAELMKNTEAFF. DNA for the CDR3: TGCAGCGCCGAGTTGATGAAGAACACTGAAGCTTTCTTT.

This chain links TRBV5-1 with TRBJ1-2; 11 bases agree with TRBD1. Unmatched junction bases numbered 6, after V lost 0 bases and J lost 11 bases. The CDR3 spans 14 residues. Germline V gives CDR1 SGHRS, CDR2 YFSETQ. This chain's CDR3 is CASSLAGQGVGYTF. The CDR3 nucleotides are TGCGCCAGCAGCTTGGCGGGACAGGGGGTAGGTTACACCTTC.

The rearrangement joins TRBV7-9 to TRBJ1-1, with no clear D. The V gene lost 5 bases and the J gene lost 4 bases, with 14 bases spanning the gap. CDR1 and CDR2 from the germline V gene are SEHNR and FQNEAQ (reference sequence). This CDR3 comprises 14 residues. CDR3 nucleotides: TGTGCCAGCAGCCCGGGATCCGAGGGCACTGAAGCTTTCTTT. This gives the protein CASSPGSEGTEAFF.

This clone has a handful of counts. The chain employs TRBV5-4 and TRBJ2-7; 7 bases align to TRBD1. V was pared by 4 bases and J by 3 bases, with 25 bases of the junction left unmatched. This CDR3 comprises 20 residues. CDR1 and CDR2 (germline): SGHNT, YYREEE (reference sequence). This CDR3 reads CASSLSSDRASGARHYEQYF. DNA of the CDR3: TGTGCCAGCAGCCTTTCCTCTGACAGGGCCAGCGGAGCTAGGCACTACGAGCAGTACTTC.

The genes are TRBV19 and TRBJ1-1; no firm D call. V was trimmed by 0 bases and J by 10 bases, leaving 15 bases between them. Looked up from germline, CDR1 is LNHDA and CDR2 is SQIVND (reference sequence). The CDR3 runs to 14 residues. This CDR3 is CASSIDSNARVAFF. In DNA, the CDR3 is TGTGCCAGTAGTATAGATTCCAACGCGAGGGTAGCTTTCTTT.

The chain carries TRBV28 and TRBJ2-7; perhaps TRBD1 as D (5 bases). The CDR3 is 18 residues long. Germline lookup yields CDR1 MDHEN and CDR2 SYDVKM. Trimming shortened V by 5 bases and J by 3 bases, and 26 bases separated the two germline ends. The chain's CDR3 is CASSISIIGATRYYEQYF. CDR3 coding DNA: TGTGCCAGCAGTATCTCTATCATAGGGGCTACTCGATACTACGAGCAGTACTTC.

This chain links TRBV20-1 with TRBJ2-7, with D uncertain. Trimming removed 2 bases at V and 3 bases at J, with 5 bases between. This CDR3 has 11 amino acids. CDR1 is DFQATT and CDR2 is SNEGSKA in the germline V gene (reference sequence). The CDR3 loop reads CSARFLYEQYF. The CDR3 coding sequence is TGCAGTGCTAGATTTCTCTACGAGCAGTACTTC.

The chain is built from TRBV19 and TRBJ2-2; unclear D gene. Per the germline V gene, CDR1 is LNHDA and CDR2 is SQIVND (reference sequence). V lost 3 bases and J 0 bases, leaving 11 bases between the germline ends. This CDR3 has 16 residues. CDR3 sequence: CASSIVRGPNTGELFF. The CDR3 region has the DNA TGTGCCAGTAGTATTGTTCGAGGCCCGAACACCGGGGAGCTGTTTTTT.

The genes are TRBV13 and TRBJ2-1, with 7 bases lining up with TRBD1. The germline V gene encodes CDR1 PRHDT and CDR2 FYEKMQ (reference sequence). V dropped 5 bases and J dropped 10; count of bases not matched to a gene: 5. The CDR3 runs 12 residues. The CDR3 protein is CASSRDRVEQFF. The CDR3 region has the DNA TGTGCCAGCAGCCGCGACAGGGTGGAGCAGTTCTTC.

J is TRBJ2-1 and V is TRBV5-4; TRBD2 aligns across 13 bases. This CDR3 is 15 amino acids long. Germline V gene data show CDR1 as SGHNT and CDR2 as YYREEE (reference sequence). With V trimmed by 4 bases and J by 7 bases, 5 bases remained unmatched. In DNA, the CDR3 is TGTGCCAGCAGCCCCGGACTAGCGGGAGTAAATGAGCAGTTCTTC. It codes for CASSPGLAGVNEQFF.

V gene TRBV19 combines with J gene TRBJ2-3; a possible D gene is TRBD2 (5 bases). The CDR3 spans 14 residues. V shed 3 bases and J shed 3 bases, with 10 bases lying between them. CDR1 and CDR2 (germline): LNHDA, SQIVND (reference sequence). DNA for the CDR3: TGTGCCAGTAGTATGCGGCCGGGGACAGATACGCAGTATTTT. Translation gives CASSMRPGTDTQYF.

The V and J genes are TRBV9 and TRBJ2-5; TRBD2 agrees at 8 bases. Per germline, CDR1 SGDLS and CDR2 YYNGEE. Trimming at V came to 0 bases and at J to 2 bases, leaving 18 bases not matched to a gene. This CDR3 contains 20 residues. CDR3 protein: CASSVGPGTSYRGLQETQYF. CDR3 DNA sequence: TGTGCCAGCAGCGTAGGCCCCGGGACTAGTTACCGCGGCTTACAAGAGACCCAGTACTTC.

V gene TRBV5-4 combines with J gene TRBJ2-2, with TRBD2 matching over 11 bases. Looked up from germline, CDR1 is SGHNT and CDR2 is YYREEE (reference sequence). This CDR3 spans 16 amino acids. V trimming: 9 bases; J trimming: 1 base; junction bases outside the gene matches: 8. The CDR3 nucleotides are TGTGCCATCCCGACTAGCGGGGCCATGAACACCGGGGAGCTGTTTTTT. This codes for CAIPTSGAMNTGELFF.

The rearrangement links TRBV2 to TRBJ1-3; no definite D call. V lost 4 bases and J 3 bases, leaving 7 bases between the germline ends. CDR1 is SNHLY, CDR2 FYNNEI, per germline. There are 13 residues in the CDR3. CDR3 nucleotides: TGTGCCAGCAGTGGTGCGGATGGAAACACCATATATTTT. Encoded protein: CASSGADGNTIYF. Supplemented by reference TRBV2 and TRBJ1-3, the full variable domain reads EPEVTQTPSHQVTQMGQEVILRCVPISNHLYFYWYRQILGQKVEFLVSFYNNEISEKSEIFDDQFSVERPDGSNFTLKIRSTKLEDSAMYFCASSGADGNTIYFGEGSWLTVV.